A single sample gave rise to the 3 T cell receptor beta chains below, sequenced in a study of shared clonotypes between healthy human individuals. Clones were read by immunoSEQ multiplex PCR, and TCRdb kept only the in-frame ones, dropping some. Altogether 1,400,000 or so clones are present, around 98.5% being singletons, with the ten largest covering 0.36%. The sample was naive CD4+ T cells sorted from blood. The subset denotes: CD45RA+ positively selected. The receptors shown here come from a man aged 30 to 39 in good health.

The gene calls are TRBV5-8 and TRBJ1-5; D remains ambiguous. Germline-derived CDR1 and CDR2 are SGHTS and YDEGEE. This CDR3 comprises 14 residues. The V gene lost 0 bases and the J gene lost 7 bases, with 11 bases spanning the gap. This CDR3 is CASSLGGLGQPQHF. CDR3 DNA sequence: TGTGCCAGCAGCTTGGGAGGCTTGGGGCAGCCCCAGCATTTT.

The chain couples TRBV7-9 to TRBJ1-5, with D unclear. Trimming removed 1 base at V and 6 bases at J, with 13 bases between. The CDR3 is 15 amino acids. Germline V lookup: CDR1 SEHNR, CDR2 FQNEAQ (reference sequence). The CDR3 sequence is CASSLGTTPGQPQHF. CDR3 bases: TGTGCCAGCAGCTTAGGGACGACACCCGGTCAGCCCCAGCATTTT. Combining the CDR3 with reference TRBV7-9 and TRBJ1-5 gives the whole variable domain DTGVSQNPRHKITKRGQNVTFRCDPISEHNRLYWYRQTLGQGPEFLTYFQNEAQLEKSRLLSDRFSAERPKGSFSTLEIQRTEQGDSAMYLCASSLGTTPGQPQHFGDGTRLSIL.

This sequence joins TRBV25-1 and TRBJ2-7, with 10 bases identical to TRBD1. Germline assignment: CDR1 MGHDK and CDR2 SYGVNS. With V trimmed by 6 bases and J by 5 bases, 7 bases remained unmatched. The CDR3 has 14 amino acids. CDR3 protein: CASSPRDRGNEQYF. CDR3 DNA sequence: TGTGCCAGCAGCCCTAGGGACAGGGGCAACGAGCAGTACTTC.